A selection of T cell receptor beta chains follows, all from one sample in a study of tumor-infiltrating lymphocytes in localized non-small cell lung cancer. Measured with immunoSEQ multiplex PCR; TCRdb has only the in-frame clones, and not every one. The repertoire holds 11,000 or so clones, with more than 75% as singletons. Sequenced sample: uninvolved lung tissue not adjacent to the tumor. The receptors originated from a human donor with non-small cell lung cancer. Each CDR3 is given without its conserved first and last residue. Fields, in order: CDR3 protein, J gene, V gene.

ASSRRIRKQF | TRBJ2-1 | TRBV28
ASSPLAGSTDTQY | TRBJ2-3 | TRBV5-4
ASSYEGQPFYEQY | TRBJ2-7 | TRBV6-5
ASSPEGQRQY | TRBJ2-7 | TRBV5-5
ASSLSPLVEETQY | TRBJ2-5 | TRBV9
ASGEPYEQY | TRBJ2-7 | TRBV7-8
AIRSRTEAF | TRBJ1-1 | TRBV19
ASSSLAGGTGELF | TRBJ2-2 | TRBV7-2
ASSQEGQYTEAF | TRBJ1-1 | TRBV4-3
ASGQGANYGYT | TRBJ1-2 | TRBV2
SVAWAIPYEQY | TRBJ2-7 | TRBV29-1
ASSEQGADSPLH | TRBJ1-6 | TRBV2
ASSFPDREAF | TRBJ1-1 | TRBV7-9
ASSPKGTEAF | TRBJ1-1 | TRBV7-8
ASRGGGTAGQPQH | TRBJ1-5 | TRBV2
ASEAAGGSDTQY | TRBJ2-3 | TRBV11-1
ASSQARHIRRYTGELF | TRBJ2-2 | TRBV4-3
ASSYSAGARDQPQH | TRBJ1-5 | TRBV6-5
SAFKNNEQF | TRBJ2-1 | TRBV29-1
ASSLRASGTDTQY | TRBJ2-3 | TRBV11-2
AWSLTGVYNEQF | TRBJ2-1 | TRBV30
ASYRDSNYGYT | TRBJ1-2 | TRBV30
ASSYSNPNEQF | TRBJ2-1 | TRBV6-5
ATTRGRGNEQY | TRBJ2-7 | TRBV6-5
ASSSEGQPQH | TRBJ1-5 | TRBV11-2
ASSPSGDTQY | TRBJ2-3 | TRBV7-7
ASSLDSRNEKLF | TRBJ1-4 | TRBV5-1
ASSFGLPGQGETQY | TRBJ2-5 | TRBV7-8
ASSPAAIETQY | TRBJ2-5 | TRBV7-9
ASSGPGRFMEQY | TRBJ2-7 | TRBV19
ASSLESEEQY | TRBJ2-7 | TRBV7-9
ASRVLRNTEAF | TRBJ1-1 | TRBV5-1
ASSLKGQQHYGYT | TRBJ1-2 | TRBV7-2